This T cell receptor (beta chain) was captured by sequencing in a study of T-cell memory formation after mild COVID-19. The study's findings and limits: Contracting CD4+ clones were located mainly in CM and EM, and CD8+ clones in EMRA.

TCRdb re-called the 5' RACE reads through MiXCR, storing one row per CDR3 protein. The data hold fewer than 500,000 distinct CDR3 sequences, with about 23% observed a single time. This clonotype has more than one count but fewer than ten. As yet, its antigen is unknown. The V gene lost 5 bases and the J gene lost 4 bases, with 16 bases spanning the gap. The CDR3 covers 15 residues. Germline V gene lookup returns CDR1 PRHDT and CDR2 FYEKMQ (reference sequence). Sequenced input: PBMCs or a T cell subset sorted from them (not recorded which). This chain connects TRBV13 to TRBJ2-3; TRBD1 is a possible D gene (5 bases). The source of this sequence is an adult woman who had mild COVID-19 (a few samples of this study predate the infection). Cell type and time point are not known. CDR3 in DNA: TGTGCCAGCAGCCCAACGGACAAACAGGCAGATACGCAGTATTTT. It encodes CASSPTDKQADTQYF.